Each of the 18 T cell receptor beta chains below was sequenced from the same sample in a study of Ad26.COV2.S vaccination and SARS-CoV-2 variants. Data came from immunoSEQ multiplex PCR; TCRdb stores just in-frame clones and leaves some out. This table holds some 340,000 clones, about 85% found once. The treatment is: some 20 received Ad26.COV2.S at low or high dose, single or two shots; 5 received placebo; per-sample allocation not given. Samples were taken on day 63 after the first vaccine or placebo injection. This material consisted of peripheral blood, taken in a trial of Ad26.COV2.S vaccine versus placebo. These receptors were collected from a person aged 18-65 years who received the Ad26.COV2.S COVID-19 vaccine or a placebo.

The chain combines TRBV7-3 with TRBJ2-5; no definite D call. In germline, CDR1 is SGHTA, CDR2 FQGTGA. There are 13 residues in the CDR3. Trimming took 5 bases from V and 2 from J, leaving 9 bases between them. CDR3 DNA sequence: TGTGCCAGCAGCGAACTTGCTCAAGAGACCCAGTACTTC. Its protein is CASSELAQETQYF.

This chain links TRBV11-2 with TRBJ1-6; D is undetermined. Trimming pared 5 bases from V and 5 bases from J, leaving 16 bases between. Germline CDR1 reads SGHAT; CDR2 reads FQNNGV. This CDR3 has 16 amino acids. CDR3 nucleotides: TGTGCCAGCAGCCTCTTGACAAAAGCTAATAATTCACCCCTCCACTTT. Its translation is CASSLLTKANNSPLHF.

V gene TRBV5-4 combines with J gene TRBJ2-7, with D perhaps matching TRBD1 (5 bases). CDR3 length: 15 amino acids. Germline V gives CDR1 SGHNT, CDR2 YYREEE (reference sequence). The V gene lost 4 bases and the J gene lost 0 bases, with 14 bases spanning the gap. The CDR3 nucleotides are TGTGCCAGCAGCGGCCGAAGGGGCCCCTCCTACGAGCAGTACTTC. This codes for CASSGRRGPSYEQYF. Combining the CDR3 with reference TRBV5-4 and TRBJ2-7 gives the whole variable domain ETGVTQSPTHLIKTRGQQVTLRCSSQSGHNTVSWYQQALGQGPQFIFQYYREEENGRGNFPPRFSGLQFPNYSSELNVNALELDDSALYLCASSGRRGPSYEQYFGPGTRLTVT.

The chain carries TRBV14 and TRBJ2-7; D gene unclear. Germline V CDR1 and CDR2: SGHDN, FVKESK. Trimming pared 4 bases from V and 1 base from J, leaving 8 bases between. The CDR3 consists of 13 residues. CDR3 DNA: TGTGCCAGCAGCCTGAGAGATTCCTACGAGCAGTACTTC. Translating gives CASSLRDSYEQYF.

CDR3 DNA sequence: TGTGCCAGCAGCCTCAGCGGGGGCCCCGAGCAGTTCTTC. This encodes CASSLSGGPEQFF. The V call is TRBV11-2, the J call TRBJ2-1; 8 bases map to TRBD2. The CDR3 totals 13 residues. The trim removed 5 bases at V and 10 bases at J, leaving 7 bases unmatched. Germline CDR1 SGHAT, CDR2 FQNNGV. Drawing the rest from reference TRBV11-2 and TRBJ2-1, the complete variable domain is EAGVAQSPRYKIIEKRQSVAFWCNPISGHATLYWYQQILGQGPKLLIQFQNNGVVDDSQLPKDRFSAERLKGVDSTLKIQPAKLEDSAVYLCASSLSGGPEQFFGPGTRLTVL.

This rearrangement joins TRBV2 to TRBJ1-5, with a possible D match to TRBD1 (5 bases). This CDR3 region has 17 residues. Germline CDR1 SNHLY, CDR2 FYNNEI. V lost 0 bases and J 4 bases, leaving 16 bases between the germline ends. CDR3 protein: CASSEAGGLRVNQPQHF. CDR3 nucleotides: TGTGCCAGCAGTGAAGCGGGGGGGTTGAGGGTAAATCAGCCCCAGCATTTT.

This chain connects TRBV7-2 to TRBJ2-1, with unresolved D. V gave up 5 bases and J gave up 0 bases, with 11 bases separating them. CDR1 SGHTA and CDR2 FQGNSA come from the germline V gene. The CDR3 consists of 15 residues. CDR3 protein: CASSMIRSSYNEQFF. CDR3 bases: TGTGCCAGCAGCATGATCCGATCCTCCTACAATGAGCAGTTCTTC.

This sequence joins TRBV28 and TRBJ1-1; D is uncertain. The CDR3 runs 12 residues. V shed 0 bases and J shed 8 bases, with 7 bases lying between them. CDR1 is MDHEN and CDR2 is SYDVKM in the germline V gene. In nucleotides, the CDR3 is TGTGCCAGCAGTTTATGGTCGGACGAAGCTTTCTTT. Its protein product is CASSLWSDEAFF.

The genes are TRBV7-9 and TRBJ1-4; no clear D gene. V was shortened by 2 bases and J by 8 bases, with 3 bases between the two germline ends. Germline CDR1 reads SEHNR; CDR2 reads FQNEAQ (reference sequence). The length of the CDR3 is 11 residues. The CDR3, as DNA: TGTGCCAGCAGCTTAAAGGAAAAACTGTTTTTT. This codes for CASSLKEKLFF.

The chain is built from TRBV7-7 and TRBJ2-6; tentative D call: TRBD1 (6 bases). The CDR3 covers 15 residues. Germline lookup yields CDR1 SSHAT and CDR2 FNYEAQ (reference sequence). Trimming pared 6 bases from V and 2 bases from J, leaving 11 bases between. The CDR3 sequence: CASSPQGTGANVLTF. The CDR3 DNA sequence: TGTGCCAGCAGTCCACAGGGAACTGGGGCCAACGTCCTGACTTTC.

The V and J genes are TRBV18 and TRBJ2-3, with no clear D. This CDR3 region has 14 residues. The V end lost 0 bases, the J end lost 2 bases, and 6 bases lay between the germline ends. CDR1 is KGHSH and CDR2 is LQKENI in the germline V gene. CDR3 bases: TGTGCCAGCTCACCACCGAGCCTCACAGATACGCAGTATTTT. Translation: CASSPPSLTDTQYF.

CDR3 sequence: CASRNQAADIQYF. CDR3 nucleotide sequence: TGTGCCAGCAGAAACCAGGCCGCGGACATTCAGTACTTC. The V call is TRBV6-5, the J call TRBJ2-4, with D unresolved. CDR1 MNHEY and CDR2 SVGAGI come from the germline V gene. V was cut by 6 bases and J by 8 bases, with 14 bases left in between. The CDR3 runs to 13 residues.

A remark on this clone: In the same sample, other DNA sequences code for this CDR3. This chain uses TRBV5-1 with TRBJ2-5; 10 bases match TRBD1. Trimming took 4 bases from V and 3 from J; bases not matched to a gene: 3. CDR3 size: 14 residues. Looked up from germline, CDR1 is SGHRS and CDR2 is YFSETQ. The CDR3 protein is CASSLGTGEETQYF. The CDR3 nucleotides are TGCGCCAGCAGCCTAGGGACAGGGGAAGAGACCCAGTACTTC.

V usage is TRBV15 and J usage is TRBJ2-1; D is possibly TRBD2 (5 bases). Germline values: CDR1 LNHNV, CDR2 YYDKDF (reference sequence). Deletions cut 4 bases from V and 2 bases from J, with 15 bases between. This CDR3 spans 16 amino acids. The CDR3 sequence: CATSNRSGGPYNEQFF. CDR3 nucleotide sequence: TGTGCCACCAGCAACCGGAGCGGCGGGCCCTACAATGAGCAGTTCTTC.

The rearrangement joins TRBV11-3 to TRBJ2-7; 11 nucleotides line up with TRBD1. Looked up from germline, CDR1 is SGHNT and CDR2 is YENEEA. Losses at the gene ends were 0 bases for V and 2 bases for J; bases not matched to a gene: 9. There are 18 residues in the CDR3. The CDR3 sequence is CASSLDSQGTGGAYEQYF. For the CDR3, the DNA is TGTGCCAGCAGCTTAGATTCCCAGGGGACAGGGGGTGCCTACGAGCAGTACTTC.

The rearrangement links TRBV11-1 to TRBJ1-5; possibly TRBD1 for D (6 bases). Germline CDR1 SGHAT, CDR2 FQDESV (reference sequence). V lost 1 base and J 2 bases, leaving 9 bases between the germline ends. The CDR3 is made up of 15 amino acids. CDR3 region: CASSLGGAGNQPQHF. CDR3 in DNA: TGTGCCAGCAGCTTAGGGGGGGCCGGCAATCAGCCCCAGCATTTT. Using reference TRBV11-1 and TRBJ1-5 for the parts outside the CDR3, the full variable domain is EAEVAQSPRYKITEKSQAVAFWCDPISGHATLYWYRQILGQGPELLVQFQDESVVDDSQLPKDRFSAERLKGVDSTLKIQPAELGDSAMYLCASSLGGAGNQPQHFGDGTRLSIL.

Note on this clone: At one end the junction does not follow the germline gene, possibly because of a read error. The J gene is TRBJ2-1, the V gene TRBV6-1; either TRBD1 or TRBD2 may fit D (5 bases each). Germline assignment: CDR1 MNHNS and CDR2 SASEGT. The CDR3 contains 14 residues. The DNA for the CDR3 is TGTGCCAGCAGGGAAGGGACGAACTACAATGAGCAGTTCTTC. Protein product: CASREGTNYNEQFF.

The CDR3 nucleotides are TGTGCCAGCAGTTTTTATGGAGAACTAGCGGGGGACTATGAGCAGTTCTTC. Amino acids: CASSFYGELAGDYEQFF. The chain has TRBV27 and TRBJ2-1, with 11 bases lining up with TRBD2. Per germline, CDR1 MNHEY and CDR2 SMNVEV (reference sequence). The V and J ends lost 3 bases and 8 bases, in that order; junction bases with no gene match: 12. The CDR3 contains 17 residues.